Following are 4 T cell receptor beta chains from one sample sequenced in a study of beta chain features in type 1 diabetes. The study, taken as a whole, reports: Type 1 diabetes patients had TCRB CDR3s that were shorter (moderately but significantly so) in all four CD4+ subsets.

Their antigen targets remain unknown. The investigators reverse transcribed all of the isolated RNA, so they sequenced expressed TCRB transcripts. The assay was immunoSEQ multiplex PCR, and TCRdb's table has in-frame clones only and misses some. The sample has approximately 160,000 clones, roughly 59% seen once; the top ten hold 0.08% to 0.09%. The sample consisted of naive CD4+ T cells from blood. These receptors were collected from a man aged 30-40 years with type 1 diabetes.

The chain carries TRBV29-1 and TRBJ2-5; tentative D call: TRBD2 (5 bases). CDR3 length: 12 residues. Between the trimmed V and J ends, which lost 7 bases and 4 bases, there was a span of 13 bases. Germline CDR1 reads SQVTM; CDR2 reads ANQGSEA. The CDR3 nucleotides are TGCAGCGCGGGGTCCGCCCGAGAGACCCAGTACTTC. Translating gives CSAGSARETQYF.

The sample holds a few counts of this clone. This chain uses TRBV5-6 with TRBJ2-1, with 10 positions matching TRBD1. CDR1 and CDR2 (germline): SGHDT, YYEEEE. This CDR3 is built from 13 residues. V was clipped by 6 bases and J by 13 bases; unmatched bases: 10. Here the CDR3 reads CASKRDRGSPQFF. The CDR3 DNA reads as TGTGCCAGCAAAAGGGACAGGGGATCCCCACAGTTCTTC.

This chain joins TRBV4-3 and TRBJ2-3, with D perhaps matching TRBD1 (6 bases). Germline-derived CDR1 and CDR2 are LGHNA and YSLEER. V dropped 2 bases and J dropped 3 bases, with 9 bases sitting between them. The CDR3 covers 14 residues. The CDR3 region has the DNA TGCGCCAGCAGCCAAATACAGGGAACAGATACGCAGTATTTT. Protein sequence: CASSQIQGTDTQYF.

The chain joins TRBV21-1 to TRBJ2-5. TRBV21-1 is shown as a pseudogene. The CDR3 runs to 13 residues. CDR3 amino acids: CASRRHLSETQYF. The CDR3, as DNA: TGTGCTTCCCGAAGGCACCTCAGCGAGACCCAGTACTTC.